The 14 T cell receptor beta chains below come from one sample, sequenced in a study of T cell responses to AZD1222 COVID-19 vaccine. TCRdb keeps only in-frame clones here, not all; method: immunoSEQ multiplex PCR. The table records 65,000 to 90,000 clones, roughly nine tenths of them present only once. The source material was peripheral blood, sampled 28 days after the second AZD1222 dose. The receptors originated from an adult who received the AZD1222 COVID-19 vaccine.

Written as DNA, the CDR3 is TGCGCCAGCAGCCAAGAAAGGAGGATGAGGAACACTGAAGCTTTCTTT. It yields the protein CASSQERRMRNTEAFF. The chain couples TRBV4-1 to TRBJ1-1; D unresolved. The V end lost 0 bases, the J end lost 1 base, and 12 bases lay between the germline ends. This CDR3 has 16 amino acids. Germline V gene lookup returns CDR1 MGHRA and CDR2 YSYEKL.

This rearrangement joins TRBV9 to TRBJ1-2; 10 bases match TRBD1. The CDR3 is made up of 19 amino acids. Germline V gene lookup returns CDR1 SGDLS and CDR2 YYNGEE. V lost 0 bases to trimming and J lost 0 bases; unmatched junction nucleotides: 11. CDR3 region: CASSVEQPGTGVSNYGYTF. CDR3 in DNA: TGTGCCAGCAGCGTAGAGCAACCCGGGACAGGGGTATCTAACTATGGCTACACCTTC. The full variable domain, completed using reference TRBV9 and TRBJ1-2, is DSGVTQTPKHLITATGQRVTLRCSPRSGDLSVYWYQQSLDQGLQFLIQYYNGEERAKGNILERFSAQQFPDLHSELNLSSLELGDSALYFCASSVEQPGTGVSNYGYTFGSGTRLTVV.

This sequence joins TRBV11-3 and TRBJ2-3; the D is unclear. Germline V gene lookup returns CDR1 SGHNT and CDR2 YENEEA. Trimming took 5 bases from V and 2 from J, leaving 14 bases between them. This CDR3 region has 15 residues. The CDR3 nucleotides are TGTGCCAGCAGCCGCAGCAGCACCTACACAGATACGCAGTATTTT. Translated, it gives CASSRSSTYTDTQYF.

The chain couples TRBV7-2 to TRBJ1-2, with 10 bases lining up with TRBD1. V shed 1 base, J shed 6 bases, and the junction held 5 bases outside the gene matches. Germline V gene data show CDR1 as SGHTA and CDR2 as FQGNSA. This CDR3 contains 15 residues. The CDR3, as DNA: TGTGCCAGCAGCTTAGGGCGGACAGGGGGTAATGGCTACACCTTC. It translates to CASSLGRTGGNGYTF. Combining the CDR3 with reference TRBV7-2 and TRBJ1-2 gives the whole variable domain GAGVSQSPSNKVTEKGKDVELRCDPISGHTALYWYRQSLGQGLEFLIYFQGNSAPDKSGLPSDRFSAERTGGSVSTLTIQRTQQEDSAVYLCASSLGRTGGNGYTFGSGTRLTVV.

To note about this clone: A read error may produce the germline difference seen at one junction end. The chain uses TRBV12-3 or TRBV12-4 and TRBJ1-2; D is uncertain. The CDR3 runs to 13 residues. CDR3 amino acids: CASSLDTNYGYTF. As DNA, the CDR3 is TGTGCCAGCAGCTTAGACACAAACTATGGCTACACCTTC.

The chain is built from TRBV25-1 and TRBJ1-1, with TRBD1 identical over 7 bases. The V and J ends lost 6 bases and 1 base, in that order; junction bases with no gene match: 5. In germline, CDR1 is MGHDK, CDR2 SYGVNS. This CDR3 comprises 14 residues. The CDR3 sequence: CASRETGTNTEAFF. The CDR3 bases are TGTGCCAGCAGAGAGACAGGGACGAACACTGAAGCTTTCTTT.

The chain has TRBV5-1 and TRBJ2-1; 8 bases agree with TRBD2. This CDR3 has 17 amino acids. CDR1 and CDR2 from the germline V gene are SGHRS and YFSETQ. Trimming removed 3 bases from V and 0 bases from J; junction bases left unmatched: 8. CDR3 coding DNA: TGCGCCAGCAGCTCGCGGGGAGCGGGAGACTCCTACAATGAGCAGTTCTTC. It specifies CASSSRGAGDSYNEQFF. Using reference TRBV5-1 and TRBJ2-1 for the parts outside the CDR3, the full variable domain is KAGVTQTPRYLIKTRGQQVTLSCSPISGHRSVSWYQQTPGQGLQFLFEYFSETQRNKGNFPGRFSGRQFSNSRSEMNVSTLELGDSALYLCASSSRGAGDSYNEQFFGPGTRLTVL.

The table lists this clone with a count of one. This sequence joins TRBV6-5 and TRBJ2-6; maybe TRBD2 (7 bases). CDR3 length: 15 residues. CDR1 is MNHEY and CDR2 is SVGAGI in the germline V gene. The ends were cut back, 10 bases at V and 0 bases at J, with 13 bases in the middle. CDR3 in amino acids: CATRGASSGANVLTF. The CDR3 DNA sequence: TGTGCCACCCGGGGGGCGAGCTCTGGGGCCAACGTCCTGACTTTC.

There are a few counts of this clone. The chain uses TRBV19 and TRBJ2-7; TRBD1 matches at 7 bases. The CDR3 length is 13 residues. The V and J ends lost 5 bases and 3 bases, in that order; junction bases with no gene match: 4. Germline loops: CDR1 LNHDA, CDR2 SQIVND (reference sequence). The CDR3, as DNA: TGTGCCAGTAGTGCGGACAGGAACTACGAGCAGTACTTC. Its protein is CASSADRNYEQYF.

Written as DNA, the CDR3 is TGTGCCAGCAGCTTAGGCAGCTCCCAACAAGAACAGGAAGCTTTCTTT. Its translation is CASSLGSSQQEQEAFF. The chain combines TRBV7-2 with TRBJ1-1, with D uncertain. Per the germline V gene, CDR1 is SGHTA and CDR2 is FQGNSA. Trimming left V 1 base short and J 8 bases short, with 20 bases between. This CDR3 has 16 amino acids. Full variable domain (remainder filled in from reference TRBV7-2 and TRBJ1-1): GAGVSQSPSNKVTEKGKDVELRCDPISGHTALYWYRQSLGQGLEFLIYFQGNSAPDKSGLPSDRFSAERTGGSVSTLTIQRTQQEDSAVYLCASSLGSSQQEQEAFFGQGTRLTVV.

The chain employs TRBV12-3 or TRBV12-4 and TRBJ1-1; the D is unclear. The V end was cut by 1 base, the J end by 1 base, with 4 bases between. The length of the CDR3 is 13 residues. The CDR3 sequence is CASSLDANTEAFF. CDR3 nucleotide sequence: TGTGCCAGCAGTTTAGACGCGAACACTGAAGCTTTCTTT.

This rearrangement joins TRBV25-1 to TRBJ1-2; 8 bases match TRBD1. Germline V gene lookup returns CDR1 MGHDK and CDR2 SYGVNS. With V trimmed by 3 bases and J by 7 bases, 4 bases remained unmatched. The CDR3 consists of 13 residues. The CDR3 region is CASSEVDRAGYTF. The CDR3 DNA sequence: TGTGCCAGCAGTGAGGTGGACAGGGCTGGCTACACCTTC.

The rearrangement uses TRBV4-2 and TRBJ2-1; D remains unclear. Trimming removed 0 bases at V and 9 bases at J, with 15 bases between. Germline CDR1 is LGHNA and CDR2 is YNFKEQ. This CDR3 has 15 amino acids. The CDR3 region is CASSQESASVGEQFF. The CDR3 nucleotides read TGTGCCAGCAGCCAAGAGTCCGCCTCTGTGGGTGAGCAGTTCTTC.

The chain links TRBV27 to TRBJ2-3; 7 positions agree with TRBD1. The CDR3 contains 15 residues. Germline CDR1 is MNHEY and CDR2 is SMNVEV (reference sequence). The ends lost 7 bases at V and 1 base at J; junction bases unmatched: 8. This CDR3 reads CASTRLGQGTDTQYF. CDR3 coding DNA: TGTGCCAGCACACGACTCGGACAGGGCACAGATACGCAGTATTTT.